At least ten counts were recorded for the clone carrying this T cell receptor (beta chain). Its target is unknown. Libraries for TCR beta were made by quantitative 5'-RACE with molecular barcodes. MiXCR, run by TCRdb on the 5' RACE reads, gives a single entry per CDR3 protein. This table has more than 400,000 distinct CDR3 sequences, 5.3% appearing once. These data belong to a study of CD8 T cells in ankylosing spondylitis. Study-wide points: What seemed typical of ankylosing spondylitis blood was a TCR beta motif built from roughly eight highly homologous variants. Reportedly, matched ankylosing spondylitis synovial fluid was significantly enriched for disease-linked clones. Peripheral blood held disease-linked clones only at relatively low frequency, and these were CD8+.

Trimming cost V 0 bases and J 7 bases; bases outside gene matches: 17. CDR1 is ENHRY, CDR2 SYGVKD, per germline. The CDR3 totals 20 residues. The sequencing input was blood, either unsorted or a sorted T cell fraction (not recorded which). This clonotype originated in a male donor with ankylosing spondylitis. This chain uses TRBV10-3 with TRBJ2-1; 11 nucleotides line up with TRBD2. CDR3 sequence: CAISESRLAGRGSRSNEQFF. DNA of the CDR3: TGTGCCATCAGTGAGTCGAGACTAGCGGGAAGGGGCTCGAGAAGTAATGAGCAGTTCTTC.